This T cell receptor beta chain was documented in a study of T cell clones after liver transplantation. As for the study in general: TCRbeta sequencing after a pre-transplant mixed lymphocyte reaction identified graft-donor-reactive clones, later tracked in post-transplant blood. Patients counted as tolerant after at least one year off all immunosuppression, enzymes not exceeding twice normal. Study conclusions and caveats: These preliminary findings come from unstandardized post-transplant sampling times.

Unstimulated PBMCs were sorted into CD3+CD4+ and CD3+CD8+ populations. TCRdb keeps only in-frame clones here, not all; method: immunoSEQ multiplex PCR. The table shows tens of thousands of clones, with around 70% occurring only once. This clone was counted only a few times. Its specificity is unknown. The TCR was taken from a human patient who received a liver transplant. The T cells may partly be graft donor cells. The material was CD4+ T cells from blood, obtained at the 22-month timepoint.

The CDR3 coding sequence is TGTGCCAGCAGCGTAGGAGGGGCGGGGGTACTCACAGATACGCAGTATTTT. Translated, it gives CASSVGGAGVLTDTQYF. This chain uses TRBV9 with TRBJ2-3; TRBD2 matches at 7 bases. CDR1 and CDR2 from the germline V gene are SGDLS and YYNGEE. V lost 0 bases to trimming and J lost 2 bases; unmatched junction nucleotides: 9. The CDR3 totals 17 residues.